Following are 4 T cell receptor beta chains from one sample sequenced in a study of cytomegalovirus exposure and HLA in healthy donors. The PCR made use of 60 Vbeta and 13 Jbeta primers. Repertoires were generated with immunoSEQ multiplex PCR, while TCRdb's copy carries only in-frame clones and drops some. The sample has approximately 150,000 clones; 65% to 70% are singletons. The sequenced material came from PBMCs. Receptor source: a woman between 18 and 30 years old in good health and CMV-seropositive.

The genes are TRBV6-5 and TRBJ1-1; 8 bases fit TRBD1. CDR3 length: 14 amino acids. J was trimmed by 6 bases and V by 3 bases; bases with no gene match: 6. The V gene's germline CDR1 is MNHEY and CDR2 SVGAGI. The CDR3 spells CASSYGTGLAEAFF. CDR3 coding DNA: TGTGCCAGCAGTTATGGGACAGGTTTGGCTGAAGCTTTCTTT.

This clone was seen more than once but under ten times. The J gene is TRBJ1-2, the V gene TRBV11-2; no reliable D call. The length of the CDR3 is 13 residues. Germline V gene sequence: CDR1 SGHAT, CDR2 FQNNGV. V gave up 3 bases and J gave up 4 bases, with 9 bases separating them. This CDR3 is CASSFEFTYGYTF. The CDR3 DNA reads as TGTGCCAGCAGCTTCGAGTTTACCTATGGCTACACCTTC.

This clone was observed a few times. CDR3 loop: CASSRDSSYNEQFF. As DNA, the CDR3 is TGTGCCAGCAGCCGGGACAGCTCCTACAATGAGCAGTTCTTC. This rearrangement joins TRBV5-6 to TRBJ2-1, with TRBD1 matching 7 bases. The trim removed 4 bases at V and 0 bases at J, leaving 1 base unmatched. Germline-derived CDR1 and CDR2 are SGHDT and YYEEEE. The CDR3 is 14 residues long.

The V and J genes are TRBV29-1 and TRBJ1-4; 7 nucleotides match TRBD1. V trimming: 7 bases; J trimming: 4 bases; junction bases outside the gene matches: 3. Per the germline V gene, CDR1 is SQVTM and CDR2 is ANQGSEA. The CDR3 length is 12 residues. The CDR3 region is CSGQGVNEKLFF. DNA for the CDR3: TGCAGCGGGCAGGGGGTTAATGAAAAACTGTTTTTT.